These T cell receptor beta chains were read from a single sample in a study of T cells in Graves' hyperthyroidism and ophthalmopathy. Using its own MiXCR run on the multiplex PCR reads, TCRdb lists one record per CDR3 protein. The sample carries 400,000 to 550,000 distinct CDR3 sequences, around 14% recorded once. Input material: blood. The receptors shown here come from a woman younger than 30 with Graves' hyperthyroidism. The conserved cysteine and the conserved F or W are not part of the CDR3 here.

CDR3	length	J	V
ASSLRERITGELF	13	TRBJ2-2	TRBV12-3/TRBV12-4
ASSLDGQGHNEQF	13	TRBJ2-1	TRBV5-5
ASTSGRPNTGELF	13	TRBJ2-2	TRBV2
ASSSGNGYNEQF	12	TRBJ2-1	TRBV27
ASNADNYGYT	10	TRBJ1-2	TRBV6-1
ASSLRLGGGPGDTQY	15	TRBJ2-3	TRBV7-9
ASRDPGLGSYNEQF	14	TRBJ2-1	TRBV2
ATSDPTDGHMVETQY	15	TRBJ2-5	TRBV24-1
ASSQGVRTDTQY	12	TRBJ2-3	TRBV3-1
ASSYFAGVDTQY	12	TRBJ2-3	TRBV6-6
ASSFFGQGHNEQF	13	TRBJ2-1	TRBV27
ASSVGAGSYEQY	12	TRBJ2-7	TRBV7-3
ASSQVGRDMSQH	12	TRBJ1-5	TRBV4-1
ASSPPGQGLRRETQY	15	TRBJ2-5	TRBV5-1
ASSPRHAGPHEQY	13	TRBJ2-7	TRBV9
ASSPRGGNEQF	11	TRBJ2-1	TRBV11-3
ASSIRDFAYEQY	12	TRBJ2-7	TRBV19
ASSSGTGGRNEQF	13	TRBJ2-1	TRBV7-6
SARNRESYNEQF	12	TRBJ2-1	TRBV20-1
ASSSGTGGKGYT	12	TRBJ1-2	TRBV7-9
ASSLGTGESNEQF	13	TRBJ2-1	TRBV7-7
ASSQKAGTSGRRGGYEQY	18	TRBJ2-7	TRBV19
ASLTSGQTQY	10	TRBJ2-5	TRBV6-1
ASHTYEGAAGVDSDTQY	17	TRBJ2-3	TRBV6-2/TRBV6-3
ASSDRGGLKSDTEAF	15	TRBJ1-1	TRBV12-3/TRBV12-4
SARDGDNEQF	10	TRBJ2-1	TRBV20-1
ASRNGQGKQPQH	12	TRBJ1-5	TRBV28
ASSLSAGELF	10	TRBJ2-2	TRBV12-3/TRBV12-4
ASSPGRDLGNIQY	13	TRBJ2-4	TRBV12-3/TRBV12-4
ATTRQFANQPQH	12	TRBJ1-5	TRBV19
ASSYGRRETQY	11	TRBJ2-5	TRBV5-1
ASSIAGATGGGYT	13	TRBJ1-2	TRBV19
ASTTLGHIYEQY	12	TRBJ2-7	TRBV7-2
ASSLAPPGQGSNEQF	15	TRBJ2-1	TRBV5-1
ASSFEGRGRDGYT	13	TRBJ1-2	TRBV12-3/TRBV12-4
AISGIAGELF	10	TRBJ2-2	TRBV10-3
ATGDTRYGYT	10	TRBJ1-2	TRBV6-1
ASSLGALAGVGNEQF	15	TRBJ2-1	TRBV7-3
SASGQGNSPLH	11	TRBJ1-6	TRBV20-1
ASSGGQGGRLRETQY	15	TRBJ2-5	TRBV10-1
ASEEESYEQY	10	TRBJ2-7	TRBV27
ATDAGLNIQY	10	TRBJ2-4	TRBV6-2/TRBV6-3
ASRPIQGARGYT	12	TRBJ1-2	TRBV4-1
ASSPGNTEAF	10	TRBJ1-1	TRBV5-1
ASSQHSSYNEQF	12	TRBJ2-1	TRBV28
ATSDEQRVTDTQY	13	TRBJ2-3	TRBV24-1
ASSAHGRSSGNTIY	14	TRBJ1-3	TRBV9
ASRLAGVGETQY	12	TRBJ2-5	TRBV5-1
ASSIQGGEVYGYT	13	TRBJ1-2	TRBV13
ASSFRAAGGSYNEQF	15	TRBJ2-1	TRBV6-2/TRBV6-3
ASTTGTDLSPLH	12	TRBJ1-6	TRBV28
ASSLAGLVKETQY	13	TRBJ2-5	TRBV5-1
ASSPDRGRPPYEQY	14	TRBJ2-7	TRBV5-5
ASSPLAGVSDTQY	13	TRBJ2-3	TRBV11-3
ASHRRGPYEQY	11	TRBJ2-7	TRBV6-2/TRBV6-3
ASSEPRRNSPLH	12	TRBJ1-6	TRBV6-1
ASIPLAGYQETQY	13	TRBJ2-5	TRBV7-9